This TCR beta chain was documented in a study of identical twins. Regarding the study as a whole: Insertions were reduced in abundant cord blood beta clonotypes but not in memory repertoires.

A universal primer site was added by template switching, and unique molecular identifiers were carried by the cDNA. From the 5' RACE reads, TCRdb called clonotypes with MiXCR, one entry per CDR3 protein. The top ten hold 0.35% to 0.45% of the sample, which has about 490,000 distinct CDR3 sequences, approximately 16% seen once. Worth noting for this clonotype: The antigen is not known.

The trim removed 6 bases at V and 5 bases at J, leaving 6 bases unmatched. Germline CDR1 is SQVTM and CDR2 is ANQGSEA. The CDR3 extends over 12 amino acids. These same data were also listed under a study on yellow fever vaccine responses in identical twins.

This TCR was recovered from a young woman in good health. This chain links TRBV29-1 with TRBJ2-7; 8 positions agree with TRBD1. Material: CD4+ T cells sorted from blood. CDR3 protein: CSVWDRSNEQYF. The DNA for the CDR3 is TGCAGCGTGTGGGACAGGTCCAACGAGCAGTACTTC.